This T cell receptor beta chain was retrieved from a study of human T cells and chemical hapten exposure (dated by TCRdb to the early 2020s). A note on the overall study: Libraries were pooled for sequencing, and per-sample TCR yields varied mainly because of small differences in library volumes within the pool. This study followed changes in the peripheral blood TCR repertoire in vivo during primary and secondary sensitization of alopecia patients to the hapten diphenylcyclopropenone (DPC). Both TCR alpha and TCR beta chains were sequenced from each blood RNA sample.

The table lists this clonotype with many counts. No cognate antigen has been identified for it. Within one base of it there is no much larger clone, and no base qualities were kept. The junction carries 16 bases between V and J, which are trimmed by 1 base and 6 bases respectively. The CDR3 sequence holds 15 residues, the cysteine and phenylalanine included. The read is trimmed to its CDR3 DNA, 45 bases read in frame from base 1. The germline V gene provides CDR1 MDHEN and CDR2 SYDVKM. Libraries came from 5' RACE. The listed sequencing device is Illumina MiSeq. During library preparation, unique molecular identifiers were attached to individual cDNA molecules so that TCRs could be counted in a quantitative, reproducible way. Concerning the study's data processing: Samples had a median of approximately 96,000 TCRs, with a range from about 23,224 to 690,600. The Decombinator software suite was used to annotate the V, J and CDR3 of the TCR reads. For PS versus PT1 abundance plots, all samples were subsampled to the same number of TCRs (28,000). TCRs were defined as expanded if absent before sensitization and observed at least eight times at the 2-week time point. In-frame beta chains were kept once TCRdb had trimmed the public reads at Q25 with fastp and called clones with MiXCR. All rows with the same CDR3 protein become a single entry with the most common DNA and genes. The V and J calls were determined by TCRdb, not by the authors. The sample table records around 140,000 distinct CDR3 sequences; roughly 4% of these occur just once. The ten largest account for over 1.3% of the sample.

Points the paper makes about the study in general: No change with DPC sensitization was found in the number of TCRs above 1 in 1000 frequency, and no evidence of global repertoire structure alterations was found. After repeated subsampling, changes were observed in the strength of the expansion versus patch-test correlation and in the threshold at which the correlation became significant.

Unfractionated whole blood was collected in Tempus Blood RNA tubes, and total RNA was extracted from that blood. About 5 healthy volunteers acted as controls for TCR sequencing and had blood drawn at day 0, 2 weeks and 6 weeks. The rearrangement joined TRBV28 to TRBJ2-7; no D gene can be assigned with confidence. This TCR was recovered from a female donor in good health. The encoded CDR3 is CASSLYVGTVGEQYF. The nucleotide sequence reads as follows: TGTGCCAGCAGTTTATATGTGGGTACCGTGGGCGAGCAGTACTTC.